This is a list of T cell receptor beta chains from one sample in a study of blood T cells in healthy people across ages. TCRdb re-called the 5' RACE reads with MiXCR, one entry per CDR3 protein. The sample includes approximately 800,000 distinct CDR3 sequences, roughly 50% of them seen just once. Sequenced sample: blood. These receptor sequences come from a man at least 80 years old in good health. CDR3s include the opening cysteine and the closing phenylalanine or tryptophan. The D gene is left open where the match is weak. Size tells how often a clone was seen (once, few, many) or the class of an expanded clone, and some rows leave it out.

TRBV6-5	NA	few	TRBJ2-6	CASSYFISGANVLTF	TGTGCCAGCAGTTACTTTATCTCTGGGGCCAACGTCCTGACTTTC
TRBV7-2	NA	NA	TRBJ2-3	CASRHPGTIRSTDTQYF	TGTGCCAGCAGACATCCCGGGACCATACGCTCCACAGATACGCAGTATTTT
TRBV10-3	TRBD1	NA	TRBJ2-7	CAISADRAREQYF	TGTGCCATCAGTGCGGACAGGGCAAGGGAGCAGTACTTC
TRBV5-1	NA	few	TRBJ2-5	CASSLGAGKETQYF	TGTGCCAGCAGCTTAGGGGCAGGGAAAGAGACCCAGTACTTC
TRBV5-1	TRBD2	NA	TRBJ2-7	CASSLYGRGDYEQYF	TGCGCCAGCAGCTTGTACGGGAGGGGGGACTACGAGCAGTACTTC
TRBV6-2/TRBV6-3	NA	NA	TRBJ1-2	CASSLLWTAAWEGYTF	TGTGCCAGCAGCCTCCTTTGGACCGCGGCATGGGAAGGCTACACCTTC
TRBV7-2	NA	few	TRBJ2-6	CASSLRGYSTSGANVLTF	TGTGCCAGCAGCTTAAGGGGCTACAGTACCTCTGGGGCCAACGTCCTGACTTTC
TRBV29-1	NA	NA	TRBJ1-2	CSVEELVARGYGYTF	TGCAGCGTTGAAGAGCTTGTCGCCAGGGGCTATGGCTACACCTTC
TRBV3-1	NA	few	TRBJ1-5	CASSQGYSNQPQHF	TGTGCCAGCAGCCAGGGATATAGCAATCAGCCCCAGCATTTT
TRBV5-1	NA	NA	TRBJ2-6	CASLGSSGANVLTF	TGCGCCAGTCTGGGGAGCTCTGGGGCCAACGTCCTGACTTTC
TRBV5-1	TRBD1	NA	TRBJ2-1	CASSLTRTGTGNEQFF	TGCGCCAGCAGCTTGACCAGGACAGGGACGGGGAATGAGCAGTTCTTC
TRBV20-1	TRBD2	NA	TRBJ2-7	CSARYRGEAGYEQYF	TGCAGTGCTAGATATCGGGGGGAGGCTGGATACGAGCAGTACTTC
TRBV5-1	NA	NA	TRBJ2-5	CASSPTDGGRETQYF	TGCGCCAGCAGCCCGACAGACGGTGGGAGGGAGACCCAGTACTTC
TRBV20-1	TRBD2	many	TRBJ2-5	CSARDGRGSQETQYF	TGCAGTGCTAGAGACGGGAGGGGGTCCCAAGAGACCCAGTACTTC
TRBV5-1	TRBD2	NA	TRBJ2-3	CASSVGASGGLTDTQYF	TGCGCCAGCAGCGTCGGAGCTAGCGGGGGGCTCACAGATACGCAGTATTTT
TRBV4-2	TRBD2	NA	TRBJ2-1	CASSQDAASGAYNEQFF	TGTGCCAGCAGCCAAGATGCGGCTAGCGGGGCTTACAATGAGCAGTTCTTC